This entry lists 29 T cell receptor beta chains sequenced from one sample in a study of blood T cells in healthy people across ages. The authors ran a second PCR of about 7 to 12 cycles using a sample-barcoded 5' primer and a J-beta primer mix. TCRdb redid the calling of the 5' RACE reads with MiXCR, one entry per CDR3 protein. The sample lists around 690,000 distinct CDR3 sequences, around three fifths occurring once. Specimen: blood. These receptor sequences come from a man between 60 and 75 years old in good health.

This clonotype was observed a few times. The chain employs TRBV10-2 and TRBJ2-5; perhaps TRBD2 as D (6 bases). This CDR3 comprises 15 residues. The germline V gene has CDR1 WSHSY and CDR2 SAAADI. V was cut by 4 bases and J by 2 bases, with 14 bases left in between. The CDR3 coding sequence is TGCGCCAGCAGTGCCCAGGGCGGGGCACAAGAGACCCAGTACTTC. Protein product: CASSAQGGAQETQYF.

The genes are TRBV7-9 and TRBJ1-4; D might be TRBD1 (5 bases). The V end lost 5 bases, the J end lost 8 bases, and 12 bases lay between the germline ends. The CDR3 is made up of 13 amino acids. The V gene's germline CDR1 is SEHNR and CDR2 FQNEAQ (reference sequence). The CDR3 region is CASSAGLGEKLFF. In DNA form, the CDR3 reads TGTGCCAGCAGCGCGGGACTCGGGGAAAAACTGTTTTTT.

The V gene is TRBV28, the J gene TRBJ2-7, with a possible D match to TRBD2 (6 bases). The better agreement between TRBJ2-5 and the DNA end casts doubt on the J call. The germline CDR1 and CDR2 sequences are MDHEN and SYDVKM. CDR3 length: 13 residues. CDR3 region: CASSLEVGGTQYF. As DNA, the CDR3 is TGTGCCAGCAGTTTAGAGGTGGGGGGGACCCAGTACTTC.

This sequence joins TRBV6-6 and TRBJ2-7; D possibly corresponds to TRBD2 (5 bases). The J call is in doubt because the DNA end fits TRBJ2-5 better. The CDR3 consists of 15 residues. Germline V lookup: CDR1 MNHNY, CDR2 SVGAGI (reference sequence). The CDR3 here is CASSALARGGETQYF. The CDR3, as DNA: TGTGCCAGCAGCGCCCTAGCTCGGGGTGGGGAGACCCAGTACTTC.

Of note for this clonotype: One end of the junction is discordant with germline, which a read error may explain. V is TRBV5-1 and J is TRBJ2-7; D might be TRBD1 (6 bases). Germline values: CDR1 SGHRS, CDR2 YFSETQ. This CDR3 spans 13 amino acids. The CDR3 DNA follows: TGCGCCAGCACCCGGGACAACTCCGACGAGCAGTACTTC. Amino acids: CASTRDNSDEQYF. Together with reference TRBV5-1 and TRBJ2-7, the CDR3 gives the full variable domain: KAGVTQTPRYLIKTRGQQVTLSCSPISGHRSVSWYQQTPGQGLQFLFEYFSETQRNKGNFPGRFSGRQFSNSRSEMNVSTLELGDSALYLCASTRDNSDEQYFGPGTRLTVT.

The V call is TRBV6-5, the J call TRBJ1-2; 10 bases align to TRBD1. CDR3 length: 13 amino acids. The V segment lost 6 bases and the J segment 9 bases; nucleotides outside the gene matches: 7. Germline-derived CDR1 and CDR2 are MNHEY and SVGAGI. CDR3 region: CASRDRGLRSYTF. CDR3 sequence (DNA): TGTGCCAGCAGGGACAGGGGGTTAAGGAGCTACACCTTC.

With respect to this clonotype: One junction end disagrees with the germline gene, perhaps due to a read error. This chain connects TRBV4-2 to TRBJ2-1, with D possibly TRBD1 on 5 matching bases. Germline CDR1 is LGHNA and CDR2 is YNFKEQ. The CDR3 consists of 14 residues. Here the CDR3 reads CTSSQPRDRNEQFF. The CDR3 coding sequence is TGTACCAGCAGCCAACCCCGTGACAGAAATGAGCAGTTCTTC.

The CDR3 loop reads CASAPRSGLNADTQYF. The CDR3 bases are TGCGCCAGCGCTCCGAGGAGCGGGTTGAATGCAGATACGCAGTATTTT. The chain is built from TRBV5-1 and TRBJ2-3; a possible D gene is TRBD2 (6 bases). The V end lost 7 bases, the J end lost 4 bases, and 22 bases lay between the germline ends. From germline, CDR1 is SGHRS and CDR2 YFSETQ. The CDR3 consists of 16 residues.

This clonotype showed up just a few times. The CDR3 is CASSSTMNTEAFF. The CDR3 bases are TGTGCCAGCAGCTCGACAATGAACACTGAAGCTTTCTTT. V is TRBV12-3 or TRBV12-4 and J is TRBJ1-1, with no clear D. Trimming took 6 bases from V and 0 from J, leaving 8 bases between them. The CDR3 has 13 residues.

This chain uses TRBV6-5 with TRBJ2-5; 15 bases map to TRBD2. Unmatched junction bases numbered 7, after V lost 0 bases and J lost 5 bases. The CDR3 sequence is 18 residues long. CDR1 is MNHEY, CDR2 SVGAGI, per germline. As DNA, the CDR3 is TGTGCCAGCAGTTACTCACCGGGACTAGCGGGGGGCTTGGAGACCCAGTACTTC. This translates into CASSYSPGLAGGLETQYF.

The chain employs TRBV7-2 and TRBJ2-3, with 11 positions matching TRBD2. The length of the CDR3 is 16 residues. CDR1 and CDR2 (germline): SGHTA, FQGNSA. After removal of 1 base from V and 5 bases from J, the junction contained 5 bases not matched to a gene. The CDR3 region has the DNA TGTGCCAGCAGCTTAGGTCTAGCGGGGGGCCTAGATACGCAGTATTTT. Its translation: CASSLGLAGGLDTQYF.

The V gene is TRBV5-1, the J gene TRBJ2-1, with D perhaps given as TRBD1 or TRBD2 (6 bases each). With 6 bases removed from V and 4 bases from J, the gap between germline ends came to 14 bases. This CDR3 has 14 residues. Looked up from germline, CDR1 is SGHRS and CDR2 is YFSETQ. The DNA for the CDR3 is TGCGCCAGCACTCTTCCGGGGGCTTACAATGAGCAGTTCTTC. Translating it yields CASTLPGAYNEQFF. Full variable domain (rest looked up from reference TRBV5-1 and TRBJ2-1): KAGVTQTPRYLIKTRGQQVTLSCSPISGHRSVSWYQQTPGQGLQFLFEYFSETQRNKGNFPGRFSGRQFSNSRSEMNVSTLELGDSALYLCASTLPGAYNEQFFGPGTRLTVL.

The CDR3 bases are TGCGCCAGCAGCTTGGTCCCGGAGTACGAGCAGTACTTC. Its translation: CASSLVPEYEQYF. This rearrangement joins TRBV5-1 to TRBJ2-7; D is unclear. The CDR3 sequence is 13 residues long. CDR1 is SGHRS and CDR2 is YFSETQ in the germline V gene. The germline V and J ends were trimmed by 0 bases and 4 bases, with 8 bases remaining between them.

The CDR3 DNA reads as TGTGCCAGCAGCCAAGAAGGCCCGGACAGGACTAACACCGGGGAGCTGTTTTTT. Residues: CASSQEGPDRTNTGELFF. The chain carries TRBV4-2 and TRBJ2-2; 7 bases agree with TRBD1. V dropped 0 bases and J dropped 2; count of bases not matched to a gene: 9. Germline lookup yields CDR1 LGHNA and CDR2 YNFKEQ. The CDR3 consists of 18 residues.

The rearrangement joins TRBV3-1 to TRBJ1-2; a weak D match, TRBD1 (6 bases). Germline V lookup: CDR1 LGHDT, CDR2 YNNKEL (reference sequence). The V gene lost 0 bases and the J gene lost 4 bases, with 12 bases spanning the gap. The CDR3 is 15 amino acids. The CDR3: CASSQDRRDTYGYTF. In DNA form, the CDR3 reads TGTGCCAGCAGCCAAGATCGTAGGGACACCTATGGCTACACCTTC.

Only a few counts were recorded for this clonotype. The V gene is TRBV29-1, the J gene TRBJ1-2; no definite D call. Germline assignment: CDR1 SQVTM and CDR2 ANQGSEA. Trimming shortened V by 6 bases and J by 2 bases, and 16 bases separated the two germline ends. CDR3 size: 14 residues. The CDR3 loop reads CSVEEAGTNYGYTF. In DNA, the CDR3 is TGCAGCGTCGAGGAGGCAGGCACCAACTATGGCTACACCTTC. Using reference TRBV29-1 and TRBJ1-2 for the parts outside the CDR3, the full variable domain is SAVISQKPSRDICQRGTSLTIQCQVDSQVTMMFWYRQQPGQSLTLIATANQGSEATYESGFVIDKFPISRPNLTFSTLTVSNMSPEDSSIYLCSVEEAGTNYGYTFGSGTRLTVV.

The chain carries TRBV7-8 and TRBJ2-2; 7 positions match TRBD1. CDR1 is SGHVS and CDR2 is FQNEAQ in the germline V gene. This CDR3 region has 15 residues. J lost 8 bases, V lost 2 bases, and 8 bases had no gene match. The CDR3: CASSLSRGGNGELFF. The CDR3 nucleotides read TGTGCCAGCAGCTTATCCCGAGGGGGCAATGGGGAGCTGTTTTTT.

This clonotype showed up just a few times. The chain is built from TRBV2 and TRBJ2-7; unclear D gene. This CDR3 has 12 residues. V lost 5 bases and J lost 2, with 7 bases in between. CDR1 and CDR2 from the germline V gene are SNHLY and FYNNEI. The CDR3 nucleotides read TGTGCCAGCAGTTACCACACCTACGAGCAGTACTTC. This sequence encodes CASSYHTYEQYF.

This chain joins TRBV7-2 and TRBJ2-3; 9 bases align to TRBD2. Germline V lookup: CDR1 SGHTA, CDR2 FQGNSA. V trimming: 6 bases; J trimming: 4 bases; junction bases outside the gene matches: 8. The length of the CDR3 is 15 residues. The CDR3 DNA sequence: TGTGCCAGCAGGACATCCGGGACTAGCCCAGATACGCAGTATTTT. It yields the protein CASRTSGTSPDTQYF.

The chain links TRBV7-9 to TRBJ1-6; possibly TRBD1 for D (6 bases). In germline, CDR1 is SEHNR, CDR2 FQNEAQ (reference sequence). The CDR3 spans 15 residues. Between the trimmed V and J ends, which lost 8 bases and 0 bases, there was a span of 11 bases. In DNA form, the CDR3 reads TGTGCCAGCGGGGGCCGTAGCTCCTATAATTCACCCCTCCACTTT. This translates into CASGGRSSYNSPLHF.

The chain is built from TRBV10-3 and TRBJ1-6; 7 bases fit TRBD1. V was pared by 3 bases and J by 8 bases, with 7 bases of the junction left unmatched. CDR1 ENHRY and CDR2 SYGVKD come from the germline V gene. The CDR3 is 15 residues long. The CDR3 loop is CAISERTGLDSPLHF. CDR3 DNA: TGTGCCATCAGTGAAAGGACAGGCCTCGATTCACCCCTCCACTTT.

The chain has TRBV2 and TRBJ1-1; 12 bases agree with TRBD1. The CDR3 runs 16 residues. V lost 10 bases, J lost 4 bases, and 13 bases stayed unmatched. Germline V lookup: CDR1 SNHLY, CDR2 FYNNEI. DNA for the CDR3: TGTGCCACTTCCCCGGGACAGGGGGCGGGAGGCACTGAAGCTTTCTTT. This gives the protein CATSPGQGAGGTEAFF.

This chain links TRBV10-3 with TRBJ2-6; D ambiguous. Trimming stripped 10 bases from V and 0 bases from J, with 13 bases between. This CDR3 has 15 residues. Germline V gene lookup returns CDR1 ENHRY and CDR2 SYGVKD. The chain's CDR3 is CATNTRSSGANVLTF. CDR3 bases: TGTGCCACCAACACCCGGTCCTCTGGGGCCAACGTCCTGACTTTC.

The genes are TRBV10-3 and TRBJ2-2, with D perhaps assigned TRBD1 or TRBD2 (6 bases each). The CDR3 is 14 residues long. Per the germline V gene, CDR1 is ENHRY and CDR2 is SYGVKD. V was trimmed by 6 bases and J by 3 bases, leaving 11 bases between them. CDR3: CAIRRGDDTGELFF. CDR3 sequence (DNA): TGTGCCATCAGGAGGGGGGACGACACCGGGGAGCTGTTTTTT.

The rearrangement uses TRBV7-9 and TRBJ2-5; D is unclear. Trimming removed 7 bases at V and 5 bases at J, with 11 bases between. In germline, CDR1 is SEHNR, CDR2 FQNEAQ (reference sequence). This CDR3 is 12 amino acids long. The CDR3 spells CASTPSMETQYF. CDR3 bases: TGTGCCAGCACCCCAAGTATGGAGACCCAGTACTTC. Full variable domain (outside the CDR3, taken from reference TRBV7-9 and TRBJ2-5): DTGVSQNPRHKITKRGQNVTFRCDPISEHNRLYWYRQTLGQGPEFLTYFQNEAQLEKSRLLSDRFSAERPKGSFSTLEIQRTEQGDSAMYLCASTPSMETQYFGPGTRLLVL.

The chain links TRBV27 to TRBJ2-5; no firm D call. Germline V gene lookup returns CDR1 MNHEY and CDR2 SMNVEV (reference sequence). V lost 3 bases and J lost 13, with 9 bases in between. The CDR3 contains 10 residues. The DNA of the CDR3 is TGTGCCAGCAGTTTGGGGAAACGGTACTTC. Its protein is CASSLGKRYF.

The V gene is TRBV9, the J gene TRBJ2-5; 12 bases match TRBD2. The V gene end was trimmed by 3 bases and the J gene end by 0 bases; junction bases not matched to a gene: 3. This CDR3 comprises 16 residues. The germline gives CDR1 SGDLS, CDR2 YYNGEE. DNA of the CDR3: TGTGCCAGCAGCGCACTAGCGGGGGGCAACCAAGAGACCCAGTACTTC. This translates into CASSALAGGNQETQYF.

With regard to this clonotype: Mismatch with germline at one junction end may stem from a read error. The chain carries TRBV29-1 and TRBJ1-2; 9 bases are a match to TRBD1. The V gene's germline CDR1 is SQVTM and CDR2 ANQGSEA. The CDR3 runs 15 residues. This CDR3 is CSAEKGTGGAYGYTF. The CDR3 nucleotides read TGCAGCGCTGAAAAAGGAACAGGGGGCGCCTATGGCTACACCTTC.

This chain links TRBV5-1 with TRBJ2-5; 8 bases map to TRBD1. Germline assignment: CDR1 SGHRS and CDR2 YFSETQ. This CDR3 is 14 amino acids long. Trimming cost V 5 bases and J 11 bases; bases outside gene matches: 14. Written as DNA, the CDR3 is TGCGCCAGCAGTCAGCAGGGGGCTGGGGATGAGCAGTACTTC. Translation gives CASSQQGAGDEQYF.